The clone carrying this T cell receptor beta chain was counted only a few times. The sample comes from a study of OX40 agonist ivuxolimab in advanced cancers. Across the study: The mean age was about 57 years, ranging from 23 to 79, with 82.7% of participants male.

Deletions cut 4 bases from V and 6 bases from J, with 16 bases between. This CDR3 has 14 amino acids. Per germline, CDR1 SGDLS and CDR2 YYNGEE. Systemic immunosuppression or autoimmune disease history was grounds to exclude patients. TCRdb's table, derived via immunoSEQ multiplex PCR, lists solely in-frame clones and lacks some. The table records some 50,000 clones, roughly 83% of them present only once. Specimen: CD4+ or CD8+ T cells sorted from blood, collected in a trial of the OX40 agonist ivuxolimab. This chain joins TRBV9 and TRBJ1-1; the D gene is possibly TRBD1 (6 bases). The source is an adult with an advanced solid tumor such as melanoma, head and neck, liver or kidney cancer. Here the CDR3 DNA reads TGTGCCAGCAGCTCCATACAGGGTGGGCCTGAAGCTTTCTTT. It specifies CASSSIQGGPEAFF.